This passage covers 8 T cell receptor beta chains from one sample sequenced in a study of T cell responses to AZD1222 COVID-19 vaccine. This table comes from immunoSEQ multiplex PCR, and its TCRdb copy is limited to in-frame clones, with some not included. Of 160,000 or so clones detected, 70% to 90% appear once; the ten largest clones hold approximately 7%. The sample consisted of peripheral blood, taken after recovery from COVID-19. The origin of the receptors is an adult who had recovered from COVID-19.

This clone was recorded a few times. The chain links TRBV9 to TRBJ1-3; no definite D call. With 4 bases removed from V and 0 bases from J, the gap between germline ends came to 11 bases. CDR1 SGDLS and CDR2 YYNGEE come from the germline V gene. The CDR3 totals 15 residues. The CDR3 nucleotides read TGTGCCAGCAGCTCCCGCAGCGACTCTGGAAACACCATATATTTT. It translates to CASSSRSDSGNTIYF.

A few counts support this clone. J is TRBJ2-7 and V is TRBV4-2, with 11 positions matching TRBD2. This CDR3 has 15 amino acids. V shed 4 bases and J 0 bases; nucleotides not matched to a gene: 2. Germline V gene lookup returns CDR1 LGHNA and CDR2 YNFKEQ. The CDR3: CASSPSGRYSYEQYF. The CDR3 DNA follows: TGTGCCAGCAGCCCTAGCGGGAGGTACTCCTACGAGCAGTACTTC.

The V gene is TRBV11-3, the J gene TRBJ1-2; D is ambiguous. CDR1 is SGHNT and CDR2 is YENEEA in the germline V gene. V lost 5 bases and J 2 bases, leaving 27 bases between the germline ends. This CDR3 contains 19 residues. CDR3 loop: CASSTRSGARKSSNYGYTF. The CDR3 DNA follows: TGTGCCAGCAGCACCCGCTCAGGAGCCAGGAAGTCATCGAACTATGGCTACACCTTC.

This clone was detected once. The rearrangement joins TRBV6-4 to TRBJ1-2, with D perhaps TRBD1 (5 bases). The CDR3 contains 13 residues. Germline CDR1 is MRHNA and CDR2 is SNTAGT. V was clipped by 6 bases and J by 7 bases, with 15 bases between them. The CDR3 is CASSSGHDGGYTF. The CDR3 DNA sequence: TGTGCCAGCAGCTCCGGACACGACGGTGGCTACACCTTC.

The gene calls are TRBV19 and TRBJ1-2; D gene uncertain. V gave up 7 bases and J gave up 0 bases, with 18 bases separating them. The CDR3 runs to 16 residues. Germline assignment: CDR1 LNHDA and CDR2 SQIVND (reference sequence). Here the CDR3 reads CASIPYGKRANYGYTF. CDR3 DNA: TGTGCCAGTATACCATACGGGAAAAGGGCTAACTATGGCTACACCTTC.

The V gene is TRBV9, the J gene TRBJ1-1, with D tentatively TRBD1 (5 bases). Germline CDR1 reads SGDLS; CDR2 reads YYNGEE. V lost 4 bases to trimming and J lost 3 bases, with 19 bases between them. The CDR3 extends over 16 amino acids. The CDR3 nucleotides are TGTGCCAGCAGCCGGGCCCCCAGGGAATGGGACACTGAAGCTTTCTTT. This encodes CASSRAPREWDTEAFF.

The V and J genes are TRBV9 and TRBJ2-5; D may be TRBD2 (5 bases). The CDR3 is 16 residues long. Trimming took 0 bases from V and 3 from J, leaving 15 bases between them. Germline V lookup: CDR1 SGDLS, CDR2 YYNGEE. CDR3 residues: CASSVGVGGWEETQYF. The CDR3 DNA follows: TGTGCCAGCAGCGTAGGGGTCGGCGGGTGGGAAGAGACCCAGTACTTC.

The chain couples TRBV12-3 or TRBV12-4 to TRBJ1-2; 9 bases agree with TRBD1. The CDR3 consists of 13 residues. Unmatched junction bases numbered 4, after V lost 5 bases and J lost 6 bases. Here the CDR3 DNA reads TGTGCCAGCAGTCAAACAGGGGGCCATGGCTACACCTTC. Amino acids: CASSQTGGHGYTF.